Presented here are 3 T cell receptor beta chains from one specimen sequenced in a study of cytomegalovirus exposure and HLA in healthy donors. Primers: 60 Vbeta forward and 13 Jbeta reverse. Profiled with immunoSEQ multiplex PCR; TCRdb holds only in-frame clones, not every one. The sample lists some 98,000 clones, about 81% occurring once. The sequenced material came from PBMCs. The receptors originated from a man aged 35-49 years in good health and CMV-seronegative.

In this sample, this clone turned up a few times. The CDR3 spells CASSLVGGDSAFF. The CDR3, as DNA: TGTGCCAGCAGCTTGGTAGGGGGGGATTCCGCTTTCTTT. The chain joins TRBV5-4 to TRBJ1-1, with D perhaps matching TRBD1 (6 bases). The V gene lost 0 bases and the J gene lost 11 bases, with 14 bases spanning the gap. Germline V gene sequence: CDR1 SGHNT, CDR2 YYREEE (reference sequence). This CDR3 region has 13 residues.

The chain has TRBV7-9 and TRBJ2-1; a possible D gene is TRBD2 (6 bases). The germline gives CDR1 SEHNR, CDR2 FQNEAQ (reference sequence). V was trimmed by 5 bases and J by 3 bases, leaving 8 bases between them. There are 13 residues in the CDR3. In DNA, the CDR3 is TGTGCCAGCAGCAGGAGGGGCTACAATGAGCAGTTCTTC. Encoded protein: CASSRRGYNEQFF. Complete variable domain (other parts from reference TRBV7-9 and TRBJ2-1): DTGVSQNPRHKITKRGQNVTFRCDPISEHNRLYWYRQTLGQGPEFLTYFQNEAQLEKSRLLSDRFSAERPKGSFSTLEIQRTEQGDSAMYLCASSRRGYNEQFFGPGTRLTVL.

This chain links TRBV7-2 with TRBJ1-3; TRBD1 might be the D (6 bases). This CDR3 is built from 14 residues. Looked up from germline, CDR1 is SGHTA and CDR2 is FQGNSA. Deletions cut 2 bases from V and 2 bases from J, with 7 bases between. CDR3 in amino acids: CASSLKGAGNTIYF. Written as DNA, the CDR3 is TGTGCCAGCAGCTTAAAGGGGGCTGGAAACACCATATATTTT. Looking up the rest from reference TRBV7-2 and TRBJ1-3 gives the full variable domain: GAGVSQSPSNKVTEKGKDVELRCDPISGHTALYWYRQSLGQGLEFLIYFQGNSAPDKSGLPSDRFSAERTGGSVSTLTIQRTQQEDSAVYLCASSLKGAGNTIYFGEGSWLTVV.